This T cell receptor beta chain comes out of a study of blood T cell repertoires in COVID-19 (dated by TCRdb to about 2020). About the study as a whole: Samples from collaborators originated in the United States, Italy and Spain and spanned both the acute and convalescent phases of COVID-19. Where available, HLA class I and class II types were taken from metadata supplied by the sample provider and were not determined by assay-based typing. A de-identified subject ID, COVID-19 status, age in years and sex were almost always included in the sample metadata. The prospective study material was composed of cDNA or gDNA derived from T cells, B-cell-depleted T cells, or PBMCs. The repertoires were released in a freely available public database meant as a resource for research on the immune response to SARS-CoV-2. Samples came from the ongoing ImmuneRACE study (first 160 participants) plus 1,254 subjects from 6 global collaborators. Subjects who had been exposed to COVID-19, were actively infected with it, or had recovered from it provided the deeply sampled blood TCRbeta repertoires that made up the dataset.

The study at large found these results: How much clinical and demographic metadata was included differed by source and by participant, and the metadata was provided uncurated.

After removal of 7 bases from V and 4 bases from J, the junction retains 10 bases not matched to a gene. The cysteine opens and the phenylalanine closes a CDR3 of 15 amino acids. Only CDR3 DNA remains: 45 bases, in frame from the first base. Per the germline V gene, MDHEN is the CDR1 and SYDVKM is the CDR2. The collaborating institutions used their own protocols to collect whole blood in K2EDTA tubes. For TCRbeta analysis, collaborator samples were shipped as frozen whole blood, as isolated PBMCs, or as DNA extracted from either sample type. The immunoSEQ Assay, a bias-controlled multiplex PCR, was used to amplify TCRbeta CDR3 regions from genomic DNA. Under the source paper's analysis protocol: Within the assay, amplification of reference gene primers was used to estimate how many nucleated cells each sample contained. To quantify the absolute abundance of each unique TCRbeta CDR3 rearrangement, sequence reads were collapsed and filtered. For each sample, productive Simpson clonality was calculated by taking the square root of Simpson's diversity index across productive rearrangements. The immuneACCESS repertoire file appears here via TCRdb, limited to in-frame rearrangements. These files lack a portion of the clones; in checked studies, under half of the deficit traces to unresolved V genes, and the cause of the others is not known. V, J and clone size reflect that table, while D and trimming were determined from the DNA. The sample contains some 280,000 clones, 70% to 90% of them found a single time. The ten largest account for approximately 3% of the sample.

A remark on this clone: The antigen this receptor binds is unknown. No clone much larger than this one lies a single base away; base qualities are absent.

The clonotype was recovered from a woman in her twenties or thirties with active or convalescent COVID-19. The rearrangement combines TRBV28 with TRBJ1-3, with TRBD1 matching 7 junction bases. Sequenced material: peripheral blood. The CDR3 has the sequence CASTSGGVYGNTIYF. The DNA sequence is TGTGCCAGCACCTCAGGGGGAGTATACGGAAACACCATATATTTT.